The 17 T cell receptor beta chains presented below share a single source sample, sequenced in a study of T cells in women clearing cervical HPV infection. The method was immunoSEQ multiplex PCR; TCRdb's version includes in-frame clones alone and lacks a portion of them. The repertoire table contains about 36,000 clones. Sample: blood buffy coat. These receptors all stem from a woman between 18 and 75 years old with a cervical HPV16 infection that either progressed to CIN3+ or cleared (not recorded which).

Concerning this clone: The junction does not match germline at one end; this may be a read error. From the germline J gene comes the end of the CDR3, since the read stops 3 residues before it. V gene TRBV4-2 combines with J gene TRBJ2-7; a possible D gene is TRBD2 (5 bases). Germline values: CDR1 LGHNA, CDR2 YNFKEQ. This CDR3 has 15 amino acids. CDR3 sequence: CASSQEYAQRGEQYF. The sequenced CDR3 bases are TGCGCCAGCAGCCAAGAATATGCCCAACGGGGCGAG.

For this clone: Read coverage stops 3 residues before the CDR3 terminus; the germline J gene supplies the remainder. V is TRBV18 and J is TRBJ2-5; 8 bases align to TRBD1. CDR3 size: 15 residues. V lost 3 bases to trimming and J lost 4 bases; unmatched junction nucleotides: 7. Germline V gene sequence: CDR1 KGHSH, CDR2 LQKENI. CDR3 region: CASSPLRTGTETQYF. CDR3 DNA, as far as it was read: TGTGCCAGCTCACCTCTCCGGACAGGGACAGAGACC.

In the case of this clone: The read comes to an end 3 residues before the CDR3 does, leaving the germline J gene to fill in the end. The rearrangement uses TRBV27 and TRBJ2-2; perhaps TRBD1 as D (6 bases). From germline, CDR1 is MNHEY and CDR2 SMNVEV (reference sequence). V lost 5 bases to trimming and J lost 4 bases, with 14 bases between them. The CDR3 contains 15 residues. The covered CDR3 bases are TGTGCCAGCAGTCCCCGGACAGTCCTCACCGGGGAG. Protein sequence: CASSPRTVLTGE. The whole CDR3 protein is CASSPRTVLTGELFF.

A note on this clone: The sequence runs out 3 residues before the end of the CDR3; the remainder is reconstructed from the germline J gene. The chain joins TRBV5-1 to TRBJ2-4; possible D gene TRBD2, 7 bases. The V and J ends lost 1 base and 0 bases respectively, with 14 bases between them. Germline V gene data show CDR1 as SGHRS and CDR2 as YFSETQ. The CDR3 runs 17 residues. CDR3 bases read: TGCGCCAGCAGCTTGAGGGGGGGACCCCAAGCCAAAAACATT. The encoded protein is CASSLRGGPQAKNI. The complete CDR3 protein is CASSLRGGPQAKNIQYF.

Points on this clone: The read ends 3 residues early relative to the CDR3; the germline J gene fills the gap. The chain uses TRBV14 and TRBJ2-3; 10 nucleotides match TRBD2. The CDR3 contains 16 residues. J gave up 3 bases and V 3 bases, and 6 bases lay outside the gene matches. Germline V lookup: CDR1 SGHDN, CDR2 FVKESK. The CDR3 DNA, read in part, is TGTGCCAGCAGCCAGCTAGCGGGAGAGGGTACAGATACG. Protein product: CASSQLAGEGTDT. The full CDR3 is CASSQLAGEGTDTQYF.

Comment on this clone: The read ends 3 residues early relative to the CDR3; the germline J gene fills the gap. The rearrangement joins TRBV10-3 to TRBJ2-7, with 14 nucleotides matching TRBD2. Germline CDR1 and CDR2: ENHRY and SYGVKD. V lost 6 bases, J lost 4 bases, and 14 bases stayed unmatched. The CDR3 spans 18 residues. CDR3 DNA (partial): TGTGCCATCAGACCCGGGACAGCCGGGACTAGCGGGGGATACGAG. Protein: CAIRPGTAGTSGGYE. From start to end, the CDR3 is CAIRPGTAGTSGGYEQYF.

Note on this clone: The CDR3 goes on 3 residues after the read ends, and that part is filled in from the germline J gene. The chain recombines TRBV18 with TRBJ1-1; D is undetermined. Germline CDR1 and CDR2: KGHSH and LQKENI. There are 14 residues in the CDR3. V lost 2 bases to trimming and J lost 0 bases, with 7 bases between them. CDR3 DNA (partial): TGTGCCAGCTCACCAAACTCCATGAACACTGAA. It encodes CASSPNSMNTE. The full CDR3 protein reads CASSPNSMNTEAFF.

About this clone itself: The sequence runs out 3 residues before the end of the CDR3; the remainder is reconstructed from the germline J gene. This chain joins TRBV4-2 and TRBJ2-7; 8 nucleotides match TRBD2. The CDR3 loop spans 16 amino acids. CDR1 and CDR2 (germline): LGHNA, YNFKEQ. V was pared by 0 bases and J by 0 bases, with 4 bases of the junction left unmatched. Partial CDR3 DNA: TGTGCCAGCAGCCAAGATTGGGGGACTAGCTCCTACGAG. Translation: CASSQDWGTSSYE. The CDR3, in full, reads CASSQDWGTSSYEQYF.

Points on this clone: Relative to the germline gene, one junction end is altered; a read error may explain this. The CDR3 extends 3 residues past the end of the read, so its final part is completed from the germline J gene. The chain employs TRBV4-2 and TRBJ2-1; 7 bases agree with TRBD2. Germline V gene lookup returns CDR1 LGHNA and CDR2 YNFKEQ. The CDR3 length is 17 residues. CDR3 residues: CASSTQSSSGGVNEQFF. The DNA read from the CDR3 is TGCGCCAGCAGCACGCAGTCGTCTAGCGGAGGAGTCAATGAG.

The CDR3 spells CASSVEDKTPLHF. Incomplete CDR3 DNA: TGTGCCAGCAGCGTAGAGGACAAGACACCC. V usage is TRBV9 and J usage is TRBJ1-6; weak D call: TRBD1 (5 bases). From the germline J gene comes the end of the CDR3, since the read stops 3 residues before it. This CDR3 is built from 13 residues. Germline V gene data show CDR1 as SGDLS and CDR2 as YYNGEE. Trimming removed 0 bases from V and 11 bases from J, with 9 bases in between.

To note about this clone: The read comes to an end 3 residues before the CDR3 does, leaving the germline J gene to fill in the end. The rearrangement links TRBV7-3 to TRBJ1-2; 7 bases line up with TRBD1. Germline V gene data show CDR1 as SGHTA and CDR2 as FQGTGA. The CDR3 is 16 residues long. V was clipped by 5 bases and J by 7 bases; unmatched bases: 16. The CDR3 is CASSQGGVGGGGGYTF. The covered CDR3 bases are TGTGCCAGCAGCCAAGGAGGGGTAGGAGGGGGCGGTGGC.

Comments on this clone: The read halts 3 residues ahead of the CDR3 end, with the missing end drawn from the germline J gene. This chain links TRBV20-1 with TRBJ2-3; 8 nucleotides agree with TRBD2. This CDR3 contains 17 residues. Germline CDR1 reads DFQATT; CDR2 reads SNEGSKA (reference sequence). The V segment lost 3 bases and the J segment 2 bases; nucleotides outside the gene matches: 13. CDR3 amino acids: CSARGRLSGRYTDTQYF. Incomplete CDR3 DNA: TGCAGTGCTAGGGGACGCCTGAGCGGGAGATACACAGATACG.

The CDR3 spells CSARSGQVPGGTQYF. The sequenced CDR3 bases are TGCAGTGCTAGATCCGGACAGGTCCCCGGGGGGACC. The chain carries TRBV20-1 and TRBJ2-5; possible D gene TRBD1, 7 bases. The read terminates 3 residues ahead of where the CDR3 ends, so the germline J gene completes it. CDR1 and CDR2 from the germline V gene are DFQATT and SNEGSKA (reference sequence). V dropped 2 bases and J dropped 7 bases, with 20 bases sitting between them. The CDR3 has 15 amino acids.

The sequenced part of the CDR3 DNA is TGCGCCAGCAGGATGAGCGGCTCCTACAATGAG. Translation: CASRMSGSYNE. In full, the CDR3 reads CASRMSGSYNEQFF. The gene calls are TRBV5-1 and TRBJ2-1; tentatively, D is TRBD2 (5 bases). Read sequence stops 3 residues before the CDR3 end, and the germline J gene provides the missing end. Trimming shortened V by 5 bases and J by 0 bases, and 9 bases separated the two germline ends. The CDR3 spans 14 residues. Germline V gene data show CDR1 as SGHRS and CDR2 as YFSETQ.

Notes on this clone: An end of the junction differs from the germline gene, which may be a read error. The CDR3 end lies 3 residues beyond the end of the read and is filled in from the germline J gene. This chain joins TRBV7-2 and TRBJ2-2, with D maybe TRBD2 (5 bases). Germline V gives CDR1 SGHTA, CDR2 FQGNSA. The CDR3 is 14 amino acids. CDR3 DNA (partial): TGTGCCAGCAGATTAGGAGGGAACACCGGGGAG. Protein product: CASRLGGNTGE. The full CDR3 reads CASRLGGNTGELFF. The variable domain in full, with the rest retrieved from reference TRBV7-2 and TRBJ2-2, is GAGVSQSPSNKVTEKGKDVELRCDPISGHTALYWYRQSLGQGLEFLIYFQGNSAPDKSGLPSDRFSAERTGGSVSTLTIQRTQQEDSAVYLCASRLGGNTGELFFGEGSRLTVL.

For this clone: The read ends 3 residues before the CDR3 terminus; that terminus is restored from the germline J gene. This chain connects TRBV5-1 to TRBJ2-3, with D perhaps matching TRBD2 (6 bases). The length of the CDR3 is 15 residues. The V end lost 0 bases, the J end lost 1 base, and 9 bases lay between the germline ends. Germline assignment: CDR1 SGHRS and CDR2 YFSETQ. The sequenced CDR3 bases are TGCGCCAGCAGCTTGGGGGACTTTGGCACAGATACG. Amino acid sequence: CASSLGDFGTDT. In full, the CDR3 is CASSLGDFGTDTQYF.

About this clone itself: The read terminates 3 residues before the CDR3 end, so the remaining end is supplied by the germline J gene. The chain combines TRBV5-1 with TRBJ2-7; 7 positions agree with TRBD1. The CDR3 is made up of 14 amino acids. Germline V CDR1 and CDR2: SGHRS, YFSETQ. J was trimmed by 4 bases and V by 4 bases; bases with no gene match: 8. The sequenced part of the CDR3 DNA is TGCGCCAGCAGCCCCCCGGACAGGATTTACGAG. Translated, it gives CASSPPDRIYE. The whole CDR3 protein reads CASSPPDRIYEQYF. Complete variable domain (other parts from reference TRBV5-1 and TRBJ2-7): KAGVTQTPRYLIKTRGQQVTLSCSPISGHRSVSWYQQTPGQGLQFLFEYFSETQRNKGNFPGRFSGRQFSNSRSEMNVSTLELGDSALYLCASSPPDRIYEQYFGPGTRLTVT.